This TCR beta chain was observed in a study of blood T cell repertoires in COVID-19 (dated by TCRdb to the early 2020s). Notes on the research overall: Collaborator samples came from the United States, Italy and Spain and covered acute and convalescent phases of COVID-19. The material from the prospective study consisted of cDNA or gDNA derived from T cells, B-cell-depleted T cells, or PBMCs. Subjects who had been exposed to COVID-19, were actively infected with it, or had recovered from it provided the deeply sampled blood TCRbeta repertoires that made up the dataset. The repertoires were released in a freely available public database meant as a resource for research on the immune response to SARS-CoV-2. The samples were drawn from two sources: the first 160 participants of the ongoing ImmuneRACE study, and fewer than 1,500 subjects contributed by 6 global collaborators. A de-identified subject ID, COVID-19 status, age in years and sex were almost always included in the sample metadata. HLA class I and class II types, where available, came from metadata supplied by the sample provider rather than from assay-based typing. Broad study findings and their caveats: How much clinical and demographic metadata was included differed by source and by participant, and the metadata was provided uncurated.

At one collaborating source in Seattle, patients were enrolled during active infection and were followed longitudinally through the course of disease. Whole blood was collected in K2EDTA tubes by collaborating institutions according to the institutions' own protocols. Collaborator samples were shipped for TCRbeta analysis as frozen whole blood, isolated PBMCs, or DNA extracted from either sample type. TCRbeta CDR3 regions were amplified from genomic DNA using the immunoSEQ Assay, a bias-controlled multiplex PCR. The original methods were these. Nucleated cell counts per sample were estimated from amplification of reference gene primers within the assay. To quantify the absolute abundance of each unique TCRbeta CDR3 rearrangement, sequence reads were collapsed and filtered. Productive Simpson clonality was computed per sample as the square root of Simpson's diversity index over productive rearrangements. TCRdb carries this immuneACCESS record with in-frame sequences only. Its versions omit some clonotypes, under half of them owing to an unresolved V gene in the studies checked, with the rest unexplained. The V and J calls and the clone size are those of that table, but D and trimming were determined from the DNA. For this sample the table gives 300,000 to 400,000 clones, of which around 90% were detected only once. The top ten constitute less than 3% of the sample.

From cysteine to phenylalanine, the CDR3 is 16 amino acids long. Solely the CDR3 DNA is kept, with 48 bases framed from the first base. For CDR1 and CDR2, the germline V gene (reference sequence) lists SGHNT and YYREEE. The germline V and J ends show losses of 0 bases and 10 bases respectively, and no gene match explains 5 bases of the junction. With regard to this clone: Which antigen it targets is not known. The input lacks base qualities; no much larger clone sits a single base away.

The TCR sequence derives from a woman aged 30 to 39 with COVID-19, enrolled during active disease. Sequenced sample: peripheral blood. The chain is encoded by TRBV5-4 joined to TRBJ2-2; 14 central bases correspond to TRBD2. The CDR3 loop reads CASSLATSGRAPELFF. The bases are TGTGCCAGCAGCTTGGCGACTAGCGGGAGGGCCCCGGAGCTGTTTTTT.